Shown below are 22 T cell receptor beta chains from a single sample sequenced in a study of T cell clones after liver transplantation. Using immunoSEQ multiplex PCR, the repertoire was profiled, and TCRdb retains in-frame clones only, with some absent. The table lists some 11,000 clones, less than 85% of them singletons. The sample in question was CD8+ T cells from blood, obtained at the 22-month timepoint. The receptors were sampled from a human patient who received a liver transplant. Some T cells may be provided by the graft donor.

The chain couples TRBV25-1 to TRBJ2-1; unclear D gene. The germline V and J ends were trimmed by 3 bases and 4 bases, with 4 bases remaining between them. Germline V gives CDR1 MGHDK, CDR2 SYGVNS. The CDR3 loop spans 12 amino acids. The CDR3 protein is CASSDPYNEQFF. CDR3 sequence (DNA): TGTGCCAGCAGTGACCCTTACAATGAGCAGTTCTTC.

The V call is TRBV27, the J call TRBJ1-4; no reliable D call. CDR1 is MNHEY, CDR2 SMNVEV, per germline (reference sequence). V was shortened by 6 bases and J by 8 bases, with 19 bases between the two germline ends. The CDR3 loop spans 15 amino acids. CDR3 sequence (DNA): TGTGCCAGCAGCCCTTTCCTTAAACTGGGGGAAAAACTGTTTTTT. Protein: CASSPFLKLGEKLFF.

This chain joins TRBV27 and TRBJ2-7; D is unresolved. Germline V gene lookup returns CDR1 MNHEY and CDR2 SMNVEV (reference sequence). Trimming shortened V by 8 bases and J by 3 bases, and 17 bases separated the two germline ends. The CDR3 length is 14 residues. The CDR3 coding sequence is TGTGCCAGCGCCCTCCAGGATGGGAACTACGAGCAGTACTTC. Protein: CASALQDGNYEQYF.

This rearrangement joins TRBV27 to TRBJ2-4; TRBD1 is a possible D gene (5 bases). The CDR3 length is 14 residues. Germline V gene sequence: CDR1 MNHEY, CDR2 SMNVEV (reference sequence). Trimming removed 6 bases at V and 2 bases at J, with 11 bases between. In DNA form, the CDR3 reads TGTGCCAGCAGACCAGGGTTAACCAAAAACATTCAGTACTTC. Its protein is CASRPGLTKNIQYF.

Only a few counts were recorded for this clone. The DNA for the CDR3 is TGTGCCAGCAGTTTTCAGTCCGGGGAGCTGTTTTTT. It encodes CASSFQSGELFF. The chain uses TRBV28 and TRBJ2-2; no definite D call. The ends were cut back, 3 bases at V and 6 bases at J, with 5 bases in the middle. The CDR3 runs to 12 residues. Germline loops: CDR1 MDHEN, CDR2 SYDVKM.

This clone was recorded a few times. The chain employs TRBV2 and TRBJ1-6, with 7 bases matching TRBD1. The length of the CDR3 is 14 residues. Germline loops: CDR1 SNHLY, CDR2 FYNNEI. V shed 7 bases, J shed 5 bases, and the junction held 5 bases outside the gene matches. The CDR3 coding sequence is TGTGCCAGCACCAGGCAGGGGGATAATTCACCCCTCCACTTT. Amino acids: CASTRQGDNSPLHF.

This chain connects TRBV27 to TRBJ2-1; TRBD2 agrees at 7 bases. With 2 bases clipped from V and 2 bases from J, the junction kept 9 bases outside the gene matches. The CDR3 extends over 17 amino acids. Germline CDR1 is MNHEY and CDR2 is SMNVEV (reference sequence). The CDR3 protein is CASSLLTSAGTYNEQFF. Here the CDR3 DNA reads TGTGCCAGCAGTTTACTTACTAGCGCAGGCACCTACAATGAGCAGTTCTTC.

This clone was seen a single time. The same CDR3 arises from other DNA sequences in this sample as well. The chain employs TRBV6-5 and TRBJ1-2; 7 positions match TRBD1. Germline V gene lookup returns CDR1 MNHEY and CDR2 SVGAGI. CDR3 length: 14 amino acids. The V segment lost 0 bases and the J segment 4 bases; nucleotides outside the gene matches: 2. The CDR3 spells CASSYSGTVYGYTF. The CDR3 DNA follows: TGTGCCAGCAGTTACTCCGGGACAGTCTATGGCTACACCTTC.

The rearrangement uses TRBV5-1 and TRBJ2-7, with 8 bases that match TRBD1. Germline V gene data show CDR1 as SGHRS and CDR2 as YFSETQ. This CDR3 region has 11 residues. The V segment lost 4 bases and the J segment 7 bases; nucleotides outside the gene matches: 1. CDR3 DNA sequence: TGCGCCAGCAGCCGGACAGGGGAGCAGTACTTC. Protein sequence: CASSRTGEQYF.

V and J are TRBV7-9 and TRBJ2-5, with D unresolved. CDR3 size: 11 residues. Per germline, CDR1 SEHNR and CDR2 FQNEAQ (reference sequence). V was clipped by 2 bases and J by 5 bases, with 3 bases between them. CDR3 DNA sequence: TGTGCCAGCAGCTTACCGGAGACCCAGTACTTC. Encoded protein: CASSLPETQYF.

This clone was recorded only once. This CDR3 reads CASSPSRGSTYEQYF. The CDR3 coding sequence is TGTGCCAGCAGCCCATCTCGGGGGAGCACCTACGAGCAGTACTTC. The V call is TRBV7-6, the J call TRBJ2-7, with D perhaps TRBD2 (6 bases). The germline V and J ends were trimmed by 5 bases and 2 bases, with 16 bases remaining between them. CDR1 and CDR2 from the germline V gene are SGHVS and FNYEAQ. The length of the CDR3 is 15 residues.

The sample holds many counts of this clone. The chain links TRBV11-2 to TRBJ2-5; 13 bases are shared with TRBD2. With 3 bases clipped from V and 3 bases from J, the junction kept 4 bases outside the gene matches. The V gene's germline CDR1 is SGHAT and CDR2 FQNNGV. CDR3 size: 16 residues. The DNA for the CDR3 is TGTGCCAGCAGCTTCATGACTAGCGGGGGGAAAGAGACCCAGTACTTC. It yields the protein CASSFMTSGGKETQYF.

CDR3 loop: CASSATGTARSGANVLTF. In DNA form, the CDR3 reads TGTGCCAGCAGCGCAACCGGGACTGCTCGCTCTGGGGCCAACGTCCTGACTTTC. The chain uses TRBV9 and TRBJ2-6; D is possibly TRBD2 (6 bases). This CDR3 contains 18 residues. Per the germline V gene, CDR1 is SGDLS and CDR2 is YYNGEE. Trimming cost V 3 bases and J 0 bases, with 16 bases left between them.

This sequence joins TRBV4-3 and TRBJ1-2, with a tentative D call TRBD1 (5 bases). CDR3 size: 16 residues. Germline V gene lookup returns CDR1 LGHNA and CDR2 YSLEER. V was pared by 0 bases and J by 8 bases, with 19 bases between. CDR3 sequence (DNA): TGCGCCAGCAGCCAAGAAGGCTACTCACGCGGGACCGGCTACACCTTC. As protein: CASSQEGYSRGTGYTF.

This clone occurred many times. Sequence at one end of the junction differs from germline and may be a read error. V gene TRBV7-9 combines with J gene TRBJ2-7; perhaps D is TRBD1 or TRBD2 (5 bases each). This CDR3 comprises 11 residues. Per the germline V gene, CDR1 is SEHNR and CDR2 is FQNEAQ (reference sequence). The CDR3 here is CASSLRDEQYF. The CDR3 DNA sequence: TGTGCCAGCAGCTTAAGGGACGAACAGTACTTC.

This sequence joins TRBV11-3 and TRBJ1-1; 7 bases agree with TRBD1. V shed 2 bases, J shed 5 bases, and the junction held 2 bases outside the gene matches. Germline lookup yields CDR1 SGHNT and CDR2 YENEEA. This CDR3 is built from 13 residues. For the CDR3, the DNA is TGTGCCAGCAGCTTACGCAGGGGGACTGAAGCTTTCTTT. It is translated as CASSLRRGTEAFF.

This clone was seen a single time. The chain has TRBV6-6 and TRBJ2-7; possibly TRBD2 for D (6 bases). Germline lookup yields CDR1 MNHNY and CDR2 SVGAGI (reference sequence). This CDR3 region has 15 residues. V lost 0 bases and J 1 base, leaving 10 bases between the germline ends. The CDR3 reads CASSYSVGGSYEQYF. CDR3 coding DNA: TGTGCCAGCAGTTACTCAGTGGGGGGTTCCTACGAGCAGTACTTC.

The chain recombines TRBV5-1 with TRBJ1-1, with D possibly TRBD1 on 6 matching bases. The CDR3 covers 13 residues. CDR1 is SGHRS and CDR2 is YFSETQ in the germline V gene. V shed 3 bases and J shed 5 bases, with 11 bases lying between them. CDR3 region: CASSSQGETEAFF. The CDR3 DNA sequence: TGCGCCAGCAGCTCACAGGGAGAGACTGAAGCTTTCTTT.

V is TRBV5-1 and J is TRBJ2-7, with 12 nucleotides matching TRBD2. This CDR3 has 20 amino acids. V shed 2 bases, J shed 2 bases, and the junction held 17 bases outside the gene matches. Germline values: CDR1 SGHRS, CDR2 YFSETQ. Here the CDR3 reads CASSFDYGASGRASPYEQYF. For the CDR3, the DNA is TGCGCCAGCAGCTTTGACTACGGAGCTAGCGGGAGGGCCTCCCCCTACGAGCAGTACTTC.

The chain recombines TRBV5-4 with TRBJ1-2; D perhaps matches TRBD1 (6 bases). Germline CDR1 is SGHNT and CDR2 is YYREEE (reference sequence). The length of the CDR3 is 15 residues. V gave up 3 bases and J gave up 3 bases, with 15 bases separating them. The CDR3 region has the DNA TGTGCCAGCAGCTATTGGGGGGCGGATGACTATGGCTACACCTTC. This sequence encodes CASSYWGADDYGYTF.

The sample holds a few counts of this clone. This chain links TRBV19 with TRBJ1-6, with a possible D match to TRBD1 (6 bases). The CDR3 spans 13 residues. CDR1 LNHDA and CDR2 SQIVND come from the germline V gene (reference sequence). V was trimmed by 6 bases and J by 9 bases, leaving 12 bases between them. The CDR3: CASRRDTLSPLHF. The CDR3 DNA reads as TGTGCCAGTAGGCGGGACACCCTTTCACCCCTCCACTTT.

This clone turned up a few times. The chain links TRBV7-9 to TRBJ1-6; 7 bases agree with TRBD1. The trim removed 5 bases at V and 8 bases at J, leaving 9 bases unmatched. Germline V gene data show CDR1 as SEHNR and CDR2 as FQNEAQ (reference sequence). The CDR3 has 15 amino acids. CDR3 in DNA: TGTGCCAGCAGCCCCCTCCGGACAGGAGATTCACCCCTCCACTTT. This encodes CASSPLRTGDSPLHF.